Reported below is one T cell receptor (beta chain). Its cognate antigen is unknown. The data originate from a study of T cell responses to AZD1222 COVID-19 vaccine. Combined were second doses at about 4 or about 12 weeks. Germline trimming cut 7 bases from V and 1 base from J; bases unmatched to any gene: 7. The germline V gene encodes CDR1 SGHRS and CDR2 YFSETQ. This CDR3 comprises 14 residues. Study conclusions and caveats: In a largely white British group with more females than males, clonal diversity was possibly underestimated. Only five to seven AZD1222 recipients were seropositive at baseline. Among vaccine-associated CD4 TCRs, coverage spanned spike, with dominance at 160-218 and 743-854.

Produced via immunoSEQ multiplex PCR; TCRdb's table is partial and in-frame only. The sample yields 80,000 to 100,000 clones, 80% to 90% seen once. The gene calls are TRBV5-1 and TRBJ2-5, with 7 positions matching TRBD1. Source: peripheral blood, taken 28 days after the second AZD1222 dose. This receptor was obtained from an adult who received the AZD1222 COVID-19 vaccine. This CDR3 is CASFPTGAQETQYF. In DNA, the CDR3 is TGCGCCAGCTTTCCTACAGGGGCCCAAGAGACCCAGTACTTC.